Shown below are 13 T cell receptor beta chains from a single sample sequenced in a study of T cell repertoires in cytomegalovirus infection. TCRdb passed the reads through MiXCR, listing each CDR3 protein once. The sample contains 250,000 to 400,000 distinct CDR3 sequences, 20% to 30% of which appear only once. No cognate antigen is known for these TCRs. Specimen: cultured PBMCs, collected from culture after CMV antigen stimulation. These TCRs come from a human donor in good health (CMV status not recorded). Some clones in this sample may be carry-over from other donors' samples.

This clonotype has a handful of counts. The CDR3 DNA follows: TGTGCCAGCAGCTTTAGCGAACTAAGTCGGCAGTACGTC. This gives the protein CASSFSELSRQYV. This sequence joins TRBV7-2 and TRBJ2-7, with D possibly being TRBD2 (5 bases). This CDR3 has 13 residues. Trimming cost V 3 bases and J 9 bases, with 15 bases left between them. Per the germline V gene, CDR1 is SGHTA and CDR2 is FQGNSA.

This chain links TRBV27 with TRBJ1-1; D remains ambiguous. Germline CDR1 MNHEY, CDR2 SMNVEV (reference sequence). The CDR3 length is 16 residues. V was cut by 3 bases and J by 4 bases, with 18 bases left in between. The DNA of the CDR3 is TGTGCCAGCAGTTTCAGTCCACCTAACTCGGGCACTGAAGCTTTCTTT. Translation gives CASSFSPPNSGTEAFF.

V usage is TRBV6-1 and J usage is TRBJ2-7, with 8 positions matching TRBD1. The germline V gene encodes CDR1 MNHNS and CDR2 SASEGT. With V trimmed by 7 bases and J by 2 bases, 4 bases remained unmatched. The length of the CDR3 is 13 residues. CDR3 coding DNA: TGTGCCAGCACGCGGACAGGGACCTACGAGCAGTACTTC. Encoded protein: CASTRTGTYEQYF.

The CDR3 reads CASSPFEQPYEQYF. As DNA, the CDR3 is TGTGCCAGCAGCCCCTTTGAACAGCCCTACGAGCAGTACTTC. The chain has TRBV7-8 and TRBJ2-7; D ambiguous. The CDR3 totals 14 residues. Germline V gives CDR1 SGHVS, CDR2 FQNEAQ. V was clipped by 5 bases and J by 2 bases, with 13 bases between them.

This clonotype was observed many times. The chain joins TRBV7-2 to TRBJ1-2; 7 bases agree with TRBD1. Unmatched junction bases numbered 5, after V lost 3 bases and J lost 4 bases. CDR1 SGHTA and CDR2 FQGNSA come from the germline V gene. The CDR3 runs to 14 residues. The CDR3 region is CASSFGQVAYGYTF. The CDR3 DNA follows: TGTGCCAGCAGCTTTGGACAGGTCGCCTATGGCTACACCTTC.

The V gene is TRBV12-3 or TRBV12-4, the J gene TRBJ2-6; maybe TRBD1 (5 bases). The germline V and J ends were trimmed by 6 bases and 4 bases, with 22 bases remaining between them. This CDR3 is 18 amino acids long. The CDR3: CASSPGHAAVEGANVLTF. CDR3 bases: TGTGCCAGCAGCCCCGGACACGCAGCAGTAGAGGGGGCCAACGTCCTGACTTTC.

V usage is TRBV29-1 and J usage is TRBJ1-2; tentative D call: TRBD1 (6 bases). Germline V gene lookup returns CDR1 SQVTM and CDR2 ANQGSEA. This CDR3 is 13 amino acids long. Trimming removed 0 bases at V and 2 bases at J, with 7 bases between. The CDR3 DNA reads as TGCAGCGTTGAAGAACAGGGAAACTATGGCTACACCTTC. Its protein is CSVEEQGNYGYTF.

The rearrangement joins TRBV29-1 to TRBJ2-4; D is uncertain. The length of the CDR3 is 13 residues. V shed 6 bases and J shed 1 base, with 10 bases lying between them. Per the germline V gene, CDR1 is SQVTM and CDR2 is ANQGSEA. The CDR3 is CSVTPGAKNIQYF. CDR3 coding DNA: TGCAGCGTGACCCCAGGTGCCAAAAACATTCAGTACTTC.

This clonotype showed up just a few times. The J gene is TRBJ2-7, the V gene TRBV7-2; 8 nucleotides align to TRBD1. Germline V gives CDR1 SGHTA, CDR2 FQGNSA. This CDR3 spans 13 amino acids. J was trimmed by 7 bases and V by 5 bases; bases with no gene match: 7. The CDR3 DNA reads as TGTGCCAGCAGCCCCGGACAGGGCGCGGAGCAGTACTTC. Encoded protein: CASSPGQGAEQYF.

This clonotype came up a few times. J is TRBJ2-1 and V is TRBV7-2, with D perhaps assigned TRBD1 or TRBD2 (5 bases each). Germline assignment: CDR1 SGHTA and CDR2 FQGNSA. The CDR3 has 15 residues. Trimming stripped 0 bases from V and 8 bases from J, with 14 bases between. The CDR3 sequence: CASSLAGTLRHEQFF. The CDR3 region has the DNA TGTGCCAGCAGCTTAGCCGGGACCCTCAGGCATGAGCAGTTCTTC.

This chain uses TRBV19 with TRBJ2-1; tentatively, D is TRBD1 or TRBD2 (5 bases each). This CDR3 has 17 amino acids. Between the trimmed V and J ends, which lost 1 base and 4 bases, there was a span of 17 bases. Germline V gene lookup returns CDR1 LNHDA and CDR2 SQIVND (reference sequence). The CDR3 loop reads CASSIVPPGPTYNEQFF. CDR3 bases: TGTGCCAGTAGTATAGTTCCTCCGGGACCTACATACAATGAGCAGTTCTTC.

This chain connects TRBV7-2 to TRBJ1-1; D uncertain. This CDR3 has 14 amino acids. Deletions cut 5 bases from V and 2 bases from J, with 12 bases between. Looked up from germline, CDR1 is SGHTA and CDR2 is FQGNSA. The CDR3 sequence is CASSPRWKNTEAFF. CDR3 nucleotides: TGTGCCAGCAGCCCACGTTGGAAAAACACTGAAGCTTTCTTT.

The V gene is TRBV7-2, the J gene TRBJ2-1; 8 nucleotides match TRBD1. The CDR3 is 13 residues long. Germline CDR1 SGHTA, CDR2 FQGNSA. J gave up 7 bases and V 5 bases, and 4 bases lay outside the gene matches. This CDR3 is CASSVTGGNEQFF. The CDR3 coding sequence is TGTGCCAGCAGCGTAACAGGGGGTAATGAGCAGTTCTTC. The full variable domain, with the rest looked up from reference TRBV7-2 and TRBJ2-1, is GAGVSQSPSNKVTEKGKDVELRCDPISGHTALYWYRQSLGQGLEFLIYFQGNSAPDKSGLPSDRFSAERTGGSVSTLTIQRTQQEDSAVYLCASSVTGGNEQFFGPGTRLTVL.